Listed here is a single T cell receptor (beta chain). No antigen is known for it. The record originates from a study of cytomegalovirus exposure and HLA in healthy donors. The study, taken as a whole, reports: Later genetic work tied a missense DCLRE1C variant to beta-chain V and J trimming.

There are 15 residues in the CDR3. CDR1 and CDR2 (germline): MNHNY, SVGAGI (reference sequence). Germline trimming cut 2 bases from V and 5 bases from J; bases unmatched to any gene: 4. The PCR ran on 60 Vbeta and 13 Jbeta primers. Only in-frame clones appear in the TCRdb table, and some are missing; sequencing was by immunoSEQ multiplex PCR. The sample carries 150,000 to 200,000 clones, about 84% recorded once. The origin of this receptor is a woman aged 30 to 39 in good health and CMV-seropositive. The sequencing input was PBMCs. The chain links TRBV6-6 to TRBJ2-2, with 8 bases fitting TRBD1. The CDR3 region has the DNA TGTGCCAGCAGTTACCCAGGGGGCGTAACCGGGGAGCTGTTTTTT. Amino acids: CASSYPGGVTGELFF.